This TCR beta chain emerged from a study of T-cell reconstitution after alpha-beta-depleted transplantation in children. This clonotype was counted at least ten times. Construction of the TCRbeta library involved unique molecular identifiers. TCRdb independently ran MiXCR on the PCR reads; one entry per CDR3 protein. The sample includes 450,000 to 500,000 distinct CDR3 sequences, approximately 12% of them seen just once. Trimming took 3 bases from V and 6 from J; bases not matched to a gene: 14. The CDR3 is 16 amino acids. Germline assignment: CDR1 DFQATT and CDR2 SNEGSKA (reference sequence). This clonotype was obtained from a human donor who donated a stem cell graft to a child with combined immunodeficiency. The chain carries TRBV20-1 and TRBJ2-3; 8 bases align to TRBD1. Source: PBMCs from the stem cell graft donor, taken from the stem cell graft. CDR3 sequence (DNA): TGCAGTGCTAGCGAGGACAGGGCTAGCTCCCCGGATACGCAGTATTTT. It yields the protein CSASEDRASSPDTQYF.